The clone carrying this T cell receptor beta chain was picked up many times. In germline, CDR1 is LGHNA, CDR2 YSLEER. CDR3 length: 16 amino acids. V was trimmed by 5 bases and J by 0 bases, leaving 13 bases between them. The data belong to a study of neurological immune-mediated disorders. Synthesis of cDNA used 5'RACE (with 10-nucleotide random UMIs). TCRdb reanalysed the 5' RACE reads using MiXCR and keeps one entry per CDR3 protein. The repertoire consists of tens of thousands of distinct CDR3 sequences, with 4% to 6% occurring once and the leading ten covering roughly 3.4%. This sequence joins TRBV4-3 and TRBJ2-2; possible D gene TRBD1, 6 bases. The clonotype was recovered from a woman aged 50 to 60 with multiple sclerosis. The sequenced sample was PBMCs. The DNA of the CDR3 is TGCGCCAGCAGCGTCCACAGGGTTGCGAACACCGGGGAGCTGTTTTTT. It codes for CASSVHRVANTGELFF.